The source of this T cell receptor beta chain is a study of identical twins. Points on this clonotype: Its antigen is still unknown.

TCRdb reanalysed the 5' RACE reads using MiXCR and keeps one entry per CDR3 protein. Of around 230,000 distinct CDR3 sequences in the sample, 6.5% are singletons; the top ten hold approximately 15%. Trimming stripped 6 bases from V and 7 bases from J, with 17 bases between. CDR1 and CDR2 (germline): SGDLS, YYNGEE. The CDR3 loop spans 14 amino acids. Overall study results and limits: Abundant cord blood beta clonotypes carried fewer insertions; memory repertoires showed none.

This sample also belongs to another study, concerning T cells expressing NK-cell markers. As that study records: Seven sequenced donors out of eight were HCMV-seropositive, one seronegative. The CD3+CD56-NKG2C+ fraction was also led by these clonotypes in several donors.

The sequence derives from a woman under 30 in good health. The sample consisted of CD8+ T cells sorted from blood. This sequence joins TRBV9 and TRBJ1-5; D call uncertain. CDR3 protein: CASNRGGDSQPQHF. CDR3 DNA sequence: TGTGCCAGCAATAGAGGCGGGGATTCGCAGCCCCAGCATTTT.